This T cell receptor (beta chain) was observed in a study of shared clonotypes between healthy human individuals. Generated by immunoSEQ multiplex PCR, the TCRdb table keeps only in-frame clones and is missing some. The sample contains fewer than 3 million clones, approximately 90% of which appear only once. Trimming cost V 6 bases and J 1 base, with 16 bases left between them. Germline loops: CDR1 SEHNR, CDR2 FQNEAQ (reference sequence). The CDR3 contains 16 residues. V is TRBV7-9 and J is TRBJ2-4, with D possibly being TRBD2 (6 bases). Input material: naive CD4+ T cells from PBMCs. Indicated subset: CD45RA+ positively selected. This receptor was obtained from a man between 18 and 35 years old in good health. Some clones in this sample may be carry-over from other donors' samples. The CDR3 DNA reads TGTGCCAGCAGTGGCCGGGAGACGGGTGCCAAAAACATTCAGTACTTC. Amino acids: CASSGRETGAKNIQYF. The full variable domain, its missing parts supplied by reference TRBV7-9 and TRBJ2-4, is DTGVSQNPRHKITKRGQNVTFRCDPISEHNRLYWYRQTLGQGPEFLTYFQNEAQLEKSRLLSDRFSAERPKGSFSTLEIQRTEQGDSAMYLCASSGRETGAKNIQYFGAGTRLSVL.